A selection of T cell receptor beta chains follows, all from one sample in a study of technical replicates of blood from several donors. The protocol was immunoSEQ multiplex PCR, while the TCRdb copy is restricted to in-frame clones and leaves out a portion. The table has tens of thousands of clones, more than 85% seen once; the top ten hold under 0.5%. The sample was T cells isolated from PBMCs. Receptors were obtained from a human donor in good health. Some clones in this sample may be carry-over from other donors' samples. The CDR3 runs from the conserved cysteine through the conserved F or W. A D gene is named only where the DNA matches it firmly. Clone sizes are given selectively: once, few, many, or a class where the clone is expanded.

-	TRBV11-3	TRBJ2-1	-	TGTGCCAGCAGCCCAGAGGATGCGGGAAAGTTCTTC	CASSPEDAGKFF
-	TRBV19	TRBJ2-7	TRBD1	TGTGCCAGTATGGGACAGGGCTACGAGCAGTACTTC	CASMGQGYEQYF
-	TRBV4-2	TRBJ2-7	-	TGTGCCAGCAGCCCGTCCCCTCAGGACAGTTTCTCCTACGAGCAGTACTTC	CASSPSPQDSFSYEQYF
-	TRBV6-6	TRBJ2-3	-	TGTGCCAGCGTGGGTGGGAGCGGTGGCACAGATACGCAGTATTTT	CASVGGSGGTDTQYF
-	TRBV5-1	TRBJ1-2	TRBD1	TGCGCCAGCAGCTCCGCTTTGACAGGGGAGTATGGCTACACCTTC	CASSSALTGEYGYTF
-	TRBV6-1	TRBJ2-5	-	TGTGCCAGCAGTGAAGCGGCAGGGATCGTAGAGACCCAGTACTTC	CASSEAAGIVETQYF
-	TRBV6-8	TRBJ2-3	TRBD1	TGTGCCAGCAGTTACTCGAAACGGGACAGGGGGCCAGATACGCAGTATTTT	CASSYSKRDRGPDTQYF
few	TRBV29-1	TRBJ1-1	TRBD1	TGCAGCGTTGAAGATACAGGGGTCGGGACTGAAGCTTTCTTT	CSVEDTGVGTEAFF
once	TRBV7-9	TRBJ1-2	TRBD1	TGTGCCAGCAGCCGACAGGGGCGATGGGAGTATGGCTACACCTTC	CASSRQGRWEYGYTF
once	TRBV18	TRBJ1-3	-	TGTGCCAGCTCACCCCAGGGTGGAAACACCATATATTTT	CASSPQGGNTIYF
-	TRBV5-4	TRBJ1-2	-	TGTGCCAGCAGCTTTAACGGGGGATGGGACGGCTACACCTTC	CASSFNGGWDGYTF
-	TRBV30	TRBJ2-7	-	TGTGCCTGGACAGGGTTTAGTCACGAGCAGTACTTC	CAWTGFSHEQYF
-	TRBV27	TRBJ2-1	-	TGTGCCAGCAGTCCCGGGAGTCACAATGAGCAGTTCTTC	CASSPGSHNEQFF
-	TRBV15	TRBJ2-7	-	TGTGCCACCAGCAGACAGAAATCCTACGAGCAGTACTTC	CATSRQKSYEQYF
-	TRBV29-1	TRBJ2-3	TRBD2	TGCAGCGTCGCCGGGGGTCTAGCGGGAGTTCCATACTCCACAGATACGCAGTATTTT	CSVAGGLAGVPYSTDTQYF
once	TRBV27	TRBJ2-1	TRBD2	TGTGCCAGCAGTTCTAGCGGGAGCGCCTACAATGAGCAGTTCTTC	CASSSSGSAYNEQFF
-	TRBV5-8	TRBJ2-1	TRBD1	TGTGCCAGCAGCTCCGGACAGGTACAAAGTGAGCAGTTCTTC	CASSSGQVQSEQFF
-	TRBV6-1	TRBJ1-1	TRBD1	TGTGCCAGCAGCGAACAGGGGGACGCTTTCTTT	CASSEQGDAFF
-	TRBV7-9	TRBJ1-1	-	TGTGCCAGCAGCTCGCAGGGGTTTGCTTTCTTT	CASSSQGFAFF
-	TRBV30	TRBJ2-4	TRBD2	TGTGCCTGGAGTGGCGGGAGTAGGGCCAAAAACATTCAGTACTTC	CAWSGGSRAKNIQYF
-	TRBV14	TRBJ2-3	-	TGTGCCAGCAGCCAAAGTGGCGGGGGCCCGGCCACAGATACGCAGTATTTT	CASSQSGGGPATDTQYF